This T cell receptor beta chain derives from a study of cytomegalovirus exposure and HLA in healthy donors. J gave up 7 bases and V 11 bases, and 9 bases lay outside the gene matches. Germline loops: CDR1 MNHNS, CDR2 SASEGT. The CDR3 covers 14 residues. PCR primers comprised 60 Vbeta and 13 Jbeta primers. Libraries were prepared by immunoSEQ multiplex PCR; TCRdb keeps only in-frame clonotypes and omits some of them. The sample has 60,000 to 85,000 clones, about 67% seen once; the top ten hold approximately 10%. General study results and limits: Per a later analysis, HLA-associated TCR beta chains showed more clonal expansion than other, equally common TCR beta chains. One later analysis reportedly identified an Asian-associated ancestry cluster that showed fewer N-insertions than the roughly 600-donor mean. The study dropped some indistinguishable V segments, TRBV6-2 and TRBV6-3 among them.

A remark on this clone: Its antigen remains unidentified.

This sequence joins TRBV6-1 and TRBJ2-1; 12 bases are a match to TRBD2. The material sequenced was PBMCs. The clonotype was recovered from a human donor in good health. The CDR3 protein is CASQELAGGNEQFF. The DNA for the CDR3 is TGTGCCTCCCAGGAGCTAGCGGGAGGGAATGAGCAGTTCTTC.